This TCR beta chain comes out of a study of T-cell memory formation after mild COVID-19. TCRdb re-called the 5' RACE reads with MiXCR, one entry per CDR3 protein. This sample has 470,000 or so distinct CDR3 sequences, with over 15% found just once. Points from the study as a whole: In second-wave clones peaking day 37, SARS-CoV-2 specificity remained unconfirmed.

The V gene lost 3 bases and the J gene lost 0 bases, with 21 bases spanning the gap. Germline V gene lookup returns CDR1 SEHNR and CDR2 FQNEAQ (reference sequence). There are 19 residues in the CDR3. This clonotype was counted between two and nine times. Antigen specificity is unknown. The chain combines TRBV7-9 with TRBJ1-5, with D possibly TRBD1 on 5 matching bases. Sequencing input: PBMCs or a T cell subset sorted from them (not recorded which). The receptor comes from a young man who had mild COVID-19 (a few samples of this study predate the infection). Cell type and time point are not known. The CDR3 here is CASSFHRGDGLYSNQPQHF. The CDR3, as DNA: TGTGCCAGCAGCTTTCATCGAGGGGATGGGCTTTATAGCAATCAGCCCCAGCATTTT.